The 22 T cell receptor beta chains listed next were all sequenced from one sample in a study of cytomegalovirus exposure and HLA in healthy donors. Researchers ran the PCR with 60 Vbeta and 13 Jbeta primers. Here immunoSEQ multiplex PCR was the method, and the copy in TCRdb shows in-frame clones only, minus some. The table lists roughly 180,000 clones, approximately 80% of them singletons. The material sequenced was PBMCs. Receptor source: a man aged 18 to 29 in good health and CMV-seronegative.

CDR3 region: CASSISAHNEQFF. The CDR3 DNA sequence: TGTGCCAGCAGCATATCAGCGCACAATGAGCAGTTCTTC. The chain joins TRBV27 to TRBJ2-1; D uncertain. The CDR3 contains 13 residues. Trimming removed 6 bases at V and 5 bases at J, with 11 bases between. Germline V gives CDR1 MNHEY, CDR2 SMNVEV (reference sequence).

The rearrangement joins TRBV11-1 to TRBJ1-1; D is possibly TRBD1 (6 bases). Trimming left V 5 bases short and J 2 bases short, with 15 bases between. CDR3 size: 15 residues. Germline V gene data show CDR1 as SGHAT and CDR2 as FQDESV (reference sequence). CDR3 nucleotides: TGTGCCAGCAGCGTTTCCCCGACAGGAAACACTGAAGCTTTCTTT. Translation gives CASSVSPTGNTEAFF.

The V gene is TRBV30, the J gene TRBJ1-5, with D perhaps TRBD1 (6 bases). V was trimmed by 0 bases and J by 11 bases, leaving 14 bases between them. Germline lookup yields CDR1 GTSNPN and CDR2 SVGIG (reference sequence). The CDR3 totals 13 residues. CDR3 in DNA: TGTGCCTGGAGTGTACAGGGAGCGGTGGCCCAGCATTTT. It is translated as CAWSVQGAVAQHF.

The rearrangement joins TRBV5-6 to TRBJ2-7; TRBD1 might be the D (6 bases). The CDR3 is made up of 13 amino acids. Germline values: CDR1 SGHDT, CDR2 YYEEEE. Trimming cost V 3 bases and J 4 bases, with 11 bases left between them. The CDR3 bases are TGTGCCAGCAGCTCAACAGGGCGTTACGAGCAGTACTTC. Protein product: CASSSTGRYEQYF.

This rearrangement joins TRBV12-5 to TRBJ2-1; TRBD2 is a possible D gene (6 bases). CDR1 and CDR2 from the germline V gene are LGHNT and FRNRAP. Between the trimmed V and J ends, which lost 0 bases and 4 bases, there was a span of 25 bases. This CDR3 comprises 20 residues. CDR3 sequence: CASGLVFNLIGAGRYNEQFF. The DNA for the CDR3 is TGTGCTAGTGGTTTGGTATTTAATTTGATCGGGGCGGGGCGTTACAATGAGCAGTTCTTC.

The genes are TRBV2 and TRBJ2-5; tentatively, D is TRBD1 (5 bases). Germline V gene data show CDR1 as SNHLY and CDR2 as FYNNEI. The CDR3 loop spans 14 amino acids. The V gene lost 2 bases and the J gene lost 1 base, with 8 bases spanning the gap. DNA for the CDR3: TGTGCCAGCAGTGAAAGGGGCCTCCAAGAGACCCAGTACTTC. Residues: CASSERGLQETQYF.

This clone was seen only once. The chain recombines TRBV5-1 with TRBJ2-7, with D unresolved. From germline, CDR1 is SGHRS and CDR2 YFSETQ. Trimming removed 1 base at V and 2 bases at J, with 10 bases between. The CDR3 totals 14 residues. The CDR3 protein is CASSLSSVPYEQYF. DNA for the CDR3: TGCGCCAGCAGCTTGAGTTCAGTGCCCTACGAGCAGTACTTC.

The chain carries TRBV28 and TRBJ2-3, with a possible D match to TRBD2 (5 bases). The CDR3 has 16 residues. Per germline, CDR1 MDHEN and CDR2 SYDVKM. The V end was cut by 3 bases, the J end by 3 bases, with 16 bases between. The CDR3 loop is CASSFWSEVGTDTQYF. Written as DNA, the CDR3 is TGTGCCAGCAGTTTCTGGTCGGAGGTGGGTACAGATACGCAGTATTTT.

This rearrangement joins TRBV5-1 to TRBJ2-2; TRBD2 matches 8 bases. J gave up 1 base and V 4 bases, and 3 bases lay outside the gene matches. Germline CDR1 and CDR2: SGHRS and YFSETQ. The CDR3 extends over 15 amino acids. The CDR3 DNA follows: TGCGCCAGCAGCAATAGCGGGGTGAACACCGGGGAGCTGTTTTTT. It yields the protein CASSNSGVNTGELFF. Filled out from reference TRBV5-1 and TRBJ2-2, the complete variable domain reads KAGVTQTPRYLIKTRGQQVTLSCSPISGHRSVSWYQQTPGQGLQFLFEYFSETQRNKGNFPGRFSGRQFSNSRSEMNVSTLELGDSALYLCASSNSGVNTGELFFGEGSRLTVL.

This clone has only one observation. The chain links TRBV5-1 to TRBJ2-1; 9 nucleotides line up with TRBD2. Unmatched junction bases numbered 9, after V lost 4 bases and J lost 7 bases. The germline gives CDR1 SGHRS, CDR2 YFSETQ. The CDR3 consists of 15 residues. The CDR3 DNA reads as TGCGCCAGCAGCCCGCGGGGGGGCCTGGGAAATGAGCAGTTCTTC. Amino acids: CASSPRGGLGNEQFF.

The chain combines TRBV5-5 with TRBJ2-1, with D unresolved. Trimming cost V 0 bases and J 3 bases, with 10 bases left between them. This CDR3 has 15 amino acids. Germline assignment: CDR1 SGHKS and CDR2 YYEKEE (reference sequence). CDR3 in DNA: TGTGCCAGCAGCTTGGGAGTAAATAGCTACAATGAGCAGTTCTTC. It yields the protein CASSLGVNSYNEQFF.

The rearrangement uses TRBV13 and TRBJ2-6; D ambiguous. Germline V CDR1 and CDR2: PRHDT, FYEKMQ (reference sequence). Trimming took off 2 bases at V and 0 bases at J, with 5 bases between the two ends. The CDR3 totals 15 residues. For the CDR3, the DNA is TGTGCCAGCAGCTTAACTGGCTCTGGGGCCAACGTCCTGACTTTC. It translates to CASSLTGSGANVLTF.

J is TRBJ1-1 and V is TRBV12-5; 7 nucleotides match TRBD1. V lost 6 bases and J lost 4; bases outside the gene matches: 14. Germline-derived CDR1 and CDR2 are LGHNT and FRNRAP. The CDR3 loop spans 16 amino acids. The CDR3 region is CASGLTGTASLTEAFF. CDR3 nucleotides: TGTGCTAGTGGGTTAACCGGGACAGCGAGCCTCACTGAAGCTTTCTTT.

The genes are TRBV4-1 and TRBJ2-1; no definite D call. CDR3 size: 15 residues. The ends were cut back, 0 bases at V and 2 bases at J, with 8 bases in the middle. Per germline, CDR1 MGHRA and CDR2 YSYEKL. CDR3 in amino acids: CASSQDRVAYNEQFF. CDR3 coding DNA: TGCGCCAGCAGCCAAGATCGCGTAGCCTACAATGAGCAGTTCTTC.

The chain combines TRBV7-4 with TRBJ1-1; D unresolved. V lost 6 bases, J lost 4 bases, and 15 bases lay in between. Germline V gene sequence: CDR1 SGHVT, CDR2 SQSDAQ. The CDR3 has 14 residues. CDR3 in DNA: TGTGCCAGCAGTCCACCGGGTGCGGGCACTGAAGCTTTCTTT. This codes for CASSPPGAGTEAFF.

The CDR3 loop reads CASSTRQGVRRTEAFF. In DNA form, the CDR3 reads TGTGCCAGTAGTACTCGACAGGGGGTGAGACGCACTGAAGCTTTCTTT. V usage is TRBV19 and J usage is TRBJ1-1, with 9 bases matching TRBD1. The germline CDR1 and CDR2 sequences are LNHDA and SQIVND (reference sequence). The CDR3 has 16 residues. V was pared by 4 bases and J by 4 bases, with 10 bases of the junction left unmatched.

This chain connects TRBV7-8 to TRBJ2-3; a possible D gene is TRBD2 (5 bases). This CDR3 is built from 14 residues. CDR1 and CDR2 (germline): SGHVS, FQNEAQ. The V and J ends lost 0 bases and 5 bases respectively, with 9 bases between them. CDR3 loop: CASSLASGGDTQYF. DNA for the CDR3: TGTGCCAGCAGCTTAGCGAGCGGTGGAGATACGCAGTATTTT.

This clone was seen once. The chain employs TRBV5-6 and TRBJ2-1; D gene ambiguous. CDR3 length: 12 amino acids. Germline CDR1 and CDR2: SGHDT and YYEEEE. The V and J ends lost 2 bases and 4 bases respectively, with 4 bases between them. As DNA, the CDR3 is TGTGCCAGCAGCTTATATTACAATGAGCAGTTCTTC. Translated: CASSLYYNEQFF.

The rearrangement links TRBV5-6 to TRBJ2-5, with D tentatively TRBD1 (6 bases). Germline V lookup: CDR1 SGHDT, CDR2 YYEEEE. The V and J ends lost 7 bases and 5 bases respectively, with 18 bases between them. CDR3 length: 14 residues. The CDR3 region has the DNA TGTGCCAGCGAGGACAGTCAGGGGTCCGAGACCCAGTACTTC. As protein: CASEDSQGSETQYF.

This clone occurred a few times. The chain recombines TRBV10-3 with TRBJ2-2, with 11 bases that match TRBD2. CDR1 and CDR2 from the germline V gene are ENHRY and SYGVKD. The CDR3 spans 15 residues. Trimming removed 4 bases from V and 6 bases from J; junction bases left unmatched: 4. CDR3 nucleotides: TGTGCCATCAGTGGTAGCGGGAGGGCCTCCGGGGAGCTGTTTTTT. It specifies CAISGSGRASGELFF.

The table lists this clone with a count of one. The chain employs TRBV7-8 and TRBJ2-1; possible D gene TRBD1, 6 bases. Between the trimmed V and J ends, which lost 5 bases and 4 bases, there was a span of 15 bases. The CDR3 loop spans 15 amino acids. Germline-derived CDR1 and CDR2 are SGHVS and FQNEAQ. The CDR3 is CASSQRGKGYNEQFF. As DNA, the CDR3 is TGTGCCAGCAGCCAAAGGGGGAAGGGGTACAATGAGCAGTTCTTC.

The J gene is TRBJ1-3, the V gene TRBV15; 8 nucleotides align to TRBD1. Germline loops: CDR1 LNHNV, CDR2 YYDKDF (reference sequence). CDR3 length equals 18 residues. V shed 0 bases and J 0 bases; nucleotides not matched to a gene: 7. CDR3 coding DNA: TGTGCCACCAGCAGAGAGCCAGGGGGCTTCTACTCTGGAAACACCATATATTTT. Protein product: CATSREPGGFYSGNTIYF.